This T cell receptor (beta chain) came from a study of shared clonotypes between healthy human individuals. This CDR3 contains 13 residues. Trimming left V 4 bases short and J 0 bases short, with 6 bases between. The V gene's germline CDR1 is KGHSH and CDR2 LQKENI. About this clone: Different DNA sequences within this sample yield the same CDR3.

At deep level, the assay was performed. Profiled with immunoSEQ multiplex PCR; TCRdb holds only in-frame clones, not every one. The data show more than 1,200,000 clones, about 98.5% seen once. The source is a man aged 25-45 years in good health. The sample taken for sequencing was naive CD4+ T cells sorted from blood. The subset: CD45RA+ positively selected. The rearrangement joins TRBV18 to TRBJ1-2; D gene uncertain. CDR3 amino acids: CASSQGTNYGYTF. In nucleotides, the CDR3 is TGTGCCAGCTCACAGGGTACTAACTATGGCTACACCTTC.